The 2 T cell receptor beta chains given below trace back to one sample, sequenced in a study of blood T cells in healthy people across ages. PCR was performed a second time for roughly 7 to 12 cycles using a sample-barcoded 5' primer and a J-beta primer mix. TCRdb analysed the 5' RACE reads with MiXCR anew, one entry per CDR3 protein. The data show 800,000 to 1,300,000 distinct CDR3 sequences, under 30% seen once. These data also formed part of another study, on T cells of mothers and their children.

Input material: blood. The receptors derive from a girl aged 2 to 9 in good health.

CDR3 amino acids: CASSLGDWEAFF. In DNA form, the CDR3 reads TGTGCCAGCAGCTTAGGGGATTGGGAAGCTTTCTTT. The gene calls are TRBV7-9 and TRBJ1-1; no definite D call. Germline V gives CDR1 SEHNR, CDR2 FQNEAQ (reference sequence). This CDR3 has 12 residues. With 1 base removed from V and 8 bases from J, the gap between germline ends came to 8 bases.

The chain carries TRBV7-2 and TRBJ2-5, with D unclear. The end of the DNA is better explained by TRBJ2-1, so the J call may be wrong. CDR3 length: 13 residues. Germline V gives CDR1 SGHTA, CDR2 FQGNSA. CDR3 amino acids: CASSFVMESEQFF. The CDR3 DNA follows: TGTGCCAGCAGCTTTGTAATGGAGAGTGAGCAGTTCTTC.